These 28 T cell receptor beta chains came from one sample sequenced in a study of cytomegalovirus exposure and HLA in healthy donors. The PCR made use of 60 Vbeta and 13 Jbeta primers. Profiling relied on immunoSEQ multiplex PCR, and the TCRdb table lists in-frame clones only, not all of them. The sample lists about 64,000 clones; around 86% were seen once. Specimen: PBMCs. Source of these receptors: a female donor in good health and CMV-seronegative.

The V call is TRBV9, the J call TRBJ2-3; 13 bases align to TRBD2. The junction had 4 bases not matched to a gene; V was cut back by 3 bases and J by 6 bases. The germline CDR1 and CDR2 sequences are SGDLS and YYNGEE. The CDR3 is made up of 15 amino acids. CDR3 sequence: CASSDGLAGADTQYF. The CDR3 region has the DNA TGTGCCAGCAGCGACGGACTAGCGGGGGCGGATACGCAGTATTTT. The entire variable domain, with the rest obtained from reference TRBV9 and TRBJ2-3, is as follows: DSGVTQTPKHLITATGQRVTLRCSPRSGDLSVYWYQQSLDQGLQFLIQYYNGEERAKGNILERFSAQQFPDLHSELNLSSLELGDSALYFCASSDGLAGADTQYFGPGTRLTVL.

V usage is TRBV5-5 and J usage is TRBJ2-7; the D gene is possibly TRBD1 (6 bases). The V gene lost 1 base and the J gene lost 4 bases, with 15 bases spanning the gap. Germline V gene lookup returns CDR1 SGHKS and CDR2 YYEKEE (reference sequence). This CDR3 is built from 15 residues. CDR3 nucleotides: TGTGCCAGCAGCTTGACTGGGGGCGAAGTGTACGAGCAGTACTTC. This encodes CASSLTGGEVYEQYF.

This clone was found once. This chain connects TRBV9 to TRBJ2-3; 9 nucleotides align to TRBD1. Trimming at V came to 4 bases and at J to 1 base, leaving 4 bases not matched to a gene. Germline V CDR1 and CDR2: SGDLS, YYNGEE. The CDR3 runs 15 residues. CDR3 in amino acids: CASSLTGGGTDTQYF. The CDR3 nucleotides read TGTGCCAGCAGCCTGACAGGGGGGGGCACAGATACGCAGTATTTT.

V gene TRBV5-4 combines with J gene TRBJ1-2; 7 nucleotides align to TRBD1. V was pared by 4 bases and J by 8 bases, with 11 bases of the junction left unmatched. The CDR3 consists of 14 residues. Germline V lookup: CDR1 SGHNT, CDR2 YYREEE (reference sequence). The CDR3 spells CASSDRQGVGGYTF. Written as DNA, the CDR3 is TGTGCCAGCAGCGATAGACAGGGCGTTGGCGGCTACACCTTC.

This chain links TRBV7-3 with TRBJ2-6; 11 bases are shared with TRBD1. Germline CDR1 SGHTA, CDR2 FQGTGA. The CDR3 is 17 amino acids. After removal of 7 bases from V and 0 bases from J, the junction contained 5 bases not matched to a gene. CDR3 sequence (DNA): TGTGCCAGCACGGGAGGGACAGGGGGCTCTGGGGCCAACGTCCTGACTTTC. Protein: CASTGGTGGSGANVLTF. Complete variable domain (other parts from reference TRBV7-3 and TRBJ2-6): GAGVSQTPSNKVTEKGKYVELRCDPISGHTALYWYRQSLGQGPEFLIYFQGTGAADDSGLPNDRFFAVRPEGSVSTLKIQRTERGDSAVYLCASTGGTGGSGANVLTFGAGSRLTVL.

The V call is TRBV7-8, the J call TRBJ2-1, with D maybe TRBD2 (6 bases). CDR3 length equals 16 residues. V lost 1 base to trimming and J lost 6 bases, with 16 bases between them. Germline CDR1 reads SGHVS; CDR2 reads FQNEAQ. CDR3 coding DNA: TGTGCCAGCAGCTTAGTCGGCGGGACCCTCATCAATGAGCAGTTCTTC. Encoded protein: CASSLVGGTLINEQFF.

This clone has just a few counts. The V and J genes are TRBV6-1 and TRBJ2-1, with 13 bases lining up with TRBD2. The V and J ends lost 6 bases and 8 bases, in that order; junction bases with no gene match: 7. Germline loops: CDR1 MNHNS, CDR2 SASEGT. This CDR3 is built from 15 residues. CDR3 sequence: CASSPTSGGWDEQFF. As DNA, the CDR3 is TGTGCCAGCAGCCCGACTAGCGGGGGGTGGGATGAGCAGTTCTTC.

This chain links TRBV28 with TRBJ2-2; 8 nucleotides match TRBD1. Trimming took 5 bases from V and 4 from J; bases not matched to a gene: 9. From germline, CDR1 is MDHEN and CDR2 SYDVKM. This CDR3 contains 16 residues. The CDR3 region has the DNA TGTGCCAGCAGTCCGGGACAGGCGATTGGCACCGGGGAGCTGTTTTTT. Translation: CASSPGQAIGTGELFF.

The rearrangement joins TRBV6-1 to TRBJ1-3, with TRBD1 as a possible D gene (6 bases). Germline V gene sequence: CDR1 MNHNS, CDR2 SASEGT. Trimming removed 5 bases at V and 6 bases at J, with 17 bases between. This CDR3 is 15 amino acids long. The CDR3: CASSQGSGQPNTIYF. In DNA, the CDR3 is TGTGCCAGCAGTCAGGGGTCGGGCCAACCAAACACCATATATTTT.

This chain's CDR3 is CASSFIRQAYNEQFF. The CDR3 DNA reads TGTGCCAGCAGCTTTATCCGACAGGCCTACAATGAGCAGTTCTTC. The rearrangement joins TRBV5-6 to TRBJ2-1, with a tentative D call TRBD1 (6 bases). The CDR3 contains 15 residues. Trimming pared 2 bases from V and 2 bases from J, leaving 11 bases between. Germline assignment: CDR1 SGHDT and CDR2 YYEEEE.

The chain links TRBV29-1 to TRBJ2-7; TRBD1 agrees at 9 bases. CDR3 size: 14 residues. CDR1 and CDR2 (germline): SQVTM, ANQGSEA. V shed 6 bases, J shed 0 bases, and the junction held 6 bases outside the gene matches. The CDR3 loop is CSVAGTGSSYEQYF. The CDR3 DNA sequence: TGCAGCGTCGCCGGGACAGGGAGCTCCTACGAGCAGTACTTC.

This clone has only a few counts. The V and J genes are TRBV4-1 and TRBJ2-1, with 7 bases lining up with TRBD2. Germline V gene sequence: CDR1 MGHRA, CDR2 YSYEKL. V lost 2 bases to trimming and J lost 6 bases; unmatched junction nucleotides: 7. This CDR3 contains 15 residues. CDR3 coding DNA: TGCGCCAGCAGCCAACTCCCCCTAGCGGCCAATGAGCAGTTCTTC. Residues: CASSQLPLAANEQFF.

The CDR3 nucleotides read TGTGCCTGGAGAAAGGGACAGGGAACCTACGAGCAGTACTTC. Its translation: CAWRKGQGTYEQYF. The rearrangement uses TRBV30 and TRBJ2-7; TRBD1 aligns across 9 bases. The CDR3 sequence is 14 residues long. The trim removed 3 bases at V and 2 bases at J, leaving 5 bases unmatched. The germline CDR1 and CDR2 sequences are GTSNPN and SVGIG (reference sequence).

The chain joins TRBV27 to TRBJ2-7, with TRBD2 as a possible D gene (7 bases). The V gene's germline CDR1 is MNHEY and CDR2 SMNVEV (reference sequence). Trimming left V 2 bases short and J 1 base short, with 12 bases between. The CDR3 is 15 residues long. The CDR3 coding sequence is TGTGCCAGCAGTTTAGGTCGGGGGGCTTCCTACGAGCAGTACTTC. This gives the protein CASSLGRGASYEQYF.

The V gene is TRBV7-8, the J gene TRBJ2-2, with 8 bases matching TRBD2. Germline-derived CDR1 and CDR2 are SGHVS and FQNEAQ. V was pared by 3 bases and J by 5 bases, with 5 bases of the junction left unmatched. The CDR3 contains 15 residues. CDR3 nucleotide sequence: TGTGCCAGCAGCTTTCGGGAGGGCCGAACCGGGGAGCTGTTTTTT. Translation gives CASSFREGRTGELFF.

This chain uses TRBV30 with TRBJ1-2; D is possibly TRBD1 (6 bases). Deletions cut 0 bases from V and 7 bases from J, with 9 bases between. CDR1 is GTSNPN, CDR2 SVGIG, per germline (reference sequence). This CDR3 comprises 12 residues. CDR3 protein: CAWSVTGSGYTF. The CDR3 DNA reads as TGTGCCTGGAGTGTCACAGGGAGTGGCTACACCTTC.

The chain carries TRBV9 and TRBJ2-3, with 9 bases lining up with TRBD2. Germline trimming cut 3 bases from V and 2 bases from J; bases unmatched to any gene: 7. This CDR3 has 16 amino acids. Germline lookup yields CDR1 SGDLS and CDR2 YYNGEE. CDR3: CASSAYSGGHTDTQYF. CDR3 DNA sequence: TGTGCCAGCAGCGCGTATAGCGGGGGACACACAGATACGCAGTATTTT.

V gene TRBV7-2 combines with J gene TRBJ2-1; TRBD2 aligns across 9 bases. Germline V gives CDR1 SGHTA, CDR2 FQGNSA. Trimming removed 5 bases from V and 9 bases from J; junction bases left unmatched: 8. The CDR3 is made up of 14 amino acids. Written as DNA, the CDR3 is TGTGCCAGCAGCGGAATGACTAGCGGCCGTGAGCAGTTCTTC. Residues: CASSGMTSGREQFF.

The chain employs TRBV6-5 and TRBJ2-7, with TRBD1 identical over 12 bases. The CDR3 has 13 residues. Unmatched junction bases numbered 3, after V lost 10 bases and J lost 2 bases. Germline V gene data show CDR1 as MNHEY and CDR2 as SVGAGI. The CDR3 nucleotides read TGTGCCACCCGGGACAGGGGGCCCTACGAGCAGTACTTC. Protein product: CATRDRGPYEQYF.

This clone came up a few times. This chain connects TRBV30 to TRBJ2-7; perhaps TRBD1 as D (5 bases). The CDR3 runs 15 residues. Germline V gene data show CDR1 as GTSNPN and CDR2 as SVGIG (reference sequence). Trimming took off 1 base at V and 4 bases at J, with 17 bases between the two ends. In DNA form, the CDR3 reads TGTGCCTGGAGTGGACCCGACAGCTTGGGGTACGAGCAGTACTTC. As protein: CAWSGPDSLGYEQYF.

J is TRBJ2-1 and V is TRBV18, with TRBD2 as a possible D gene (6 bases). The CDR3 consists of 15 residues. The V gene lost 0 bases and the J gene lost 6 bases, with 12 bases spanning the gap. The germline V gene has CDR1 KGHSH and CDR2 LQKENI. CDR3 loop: CASSPPGLAPNEQFF. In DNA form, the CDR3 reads TGTGCCAGCTCACCACCGGGGCTAGCGCCCAATGAGCAGTTCTTC.

The CDR3 loop is CASSGNEQSSGANVLTF. CDR3 nucleotides: TGTGCCAGCAGTGGAAATGAACAGAGCTCTGGGGCCAACGTCCTGACTTTC. The rearrangement uses TRBV25-1 and TRBJ2-6; unclear D gene. This CDR3 contains 17 residues. Looked up from germline, CDR1 is MGHDK and CDR2 is SYGVNS. V lost 4 bases and J lost 0, with 13 bases in between.

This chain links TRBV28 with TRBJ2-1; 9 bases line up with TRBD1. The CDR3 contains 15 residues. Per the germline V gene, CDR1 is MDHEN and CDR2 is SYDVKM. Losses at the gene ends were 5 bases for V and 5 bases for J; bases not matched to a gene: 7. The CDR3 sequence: CASSIPGTGNNEQFF. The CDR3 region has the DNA TGTGCCAGCAGTATCCCCGGGACAGGGAACAATGAGCAGTTCTTC.

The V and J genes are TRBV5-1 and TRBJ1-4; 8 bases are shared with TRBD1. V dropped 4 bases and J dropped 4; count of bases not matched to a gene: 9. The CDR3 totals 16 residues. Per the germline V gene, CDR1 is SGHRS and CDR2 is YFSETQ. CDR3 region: CASSITGGSGNEKLFF. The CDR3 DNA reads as TGCGCCAGCAGCATAACAGGGGGTAGTGGTAATGAAAAACTGTTTTTT.

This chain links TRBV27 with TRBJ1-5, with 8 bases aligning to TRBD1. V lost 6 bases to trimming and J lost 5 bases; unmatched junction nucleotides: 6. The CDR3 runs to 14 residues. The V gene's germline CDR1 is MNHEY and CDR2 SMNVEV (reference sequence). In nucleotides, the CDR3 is TGTGCCAGCAGCCTCGGGACAGGACATCAGCCCCAGCATTTT. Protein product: CASSLGTGHQPQHF.

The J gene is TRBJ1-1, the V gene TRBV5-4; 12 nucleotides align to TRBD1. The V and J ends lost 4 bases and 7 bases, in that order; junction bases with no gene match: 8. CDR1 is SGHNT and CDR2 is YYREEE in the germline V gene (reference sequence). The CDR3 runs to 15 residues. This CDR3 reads CASSGTGGVRGEAFF. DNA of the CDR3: TGTGCCAGCAGCGGGACAGGGGGCGTACGCGGTGAAGCTTTCTTT.

In nucleotides, the CDR3 is TGTGCCAGCAGCCCCAGACTAGCGGGGGCGCGTTACAATGAGCAGTTCTTC. Its translation: CASSPRLAGARYNEQFF. The rearrangement uses TRBV13 and TRBJ2-1; 12 bases agree with TRBD2. The CDR3 runs 17 residues. Germline CDR1 reads PRHDT; CDR2 reads FYEKMQ (reference sequence). The V and J ends lost 5 bases and 4 bases, in that order; junction bases with no gene match: 9.

The CDR3 DNA follows: TGTGCCAGCAAGGTGCGGAGGAACACCGGGGAGCTGTTTTTT. Protein product: CASKVRRNTGELFF. V is TRBV6-1 and J is TRBJ2-2; D gene uncertain. This CDR3 is built from 14 residues. V was pared by 7 bases and J by 1 base, with 10 bases between. Germline V gives CDR1 MNHNS, CDR2 SASEGT.